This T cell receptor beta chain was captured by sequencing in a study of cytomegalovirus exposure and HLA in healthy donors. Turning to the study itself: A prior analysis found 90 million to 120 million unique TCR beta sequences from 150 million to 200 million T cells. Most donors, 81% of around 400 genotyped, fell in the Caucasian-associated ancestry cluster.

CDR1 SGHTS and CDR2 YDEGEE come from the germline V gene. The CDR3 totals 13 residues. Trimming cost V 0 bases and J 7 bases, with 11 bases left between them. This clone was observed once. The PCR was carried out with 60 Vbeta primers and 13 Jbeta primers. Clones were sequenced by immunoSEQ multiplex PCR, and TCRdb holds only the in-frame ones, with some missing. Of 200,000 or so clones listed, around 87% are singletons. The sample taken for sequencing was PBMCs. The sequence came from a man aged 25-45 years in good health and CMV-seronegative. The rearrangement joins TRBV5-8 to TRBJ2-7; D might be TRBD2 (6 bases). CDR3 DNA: TGTGCCAGCAGCTTGGGTGCGGGGAGTGAGCAGTACTTC. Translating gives CASSLGAGSEQYF.